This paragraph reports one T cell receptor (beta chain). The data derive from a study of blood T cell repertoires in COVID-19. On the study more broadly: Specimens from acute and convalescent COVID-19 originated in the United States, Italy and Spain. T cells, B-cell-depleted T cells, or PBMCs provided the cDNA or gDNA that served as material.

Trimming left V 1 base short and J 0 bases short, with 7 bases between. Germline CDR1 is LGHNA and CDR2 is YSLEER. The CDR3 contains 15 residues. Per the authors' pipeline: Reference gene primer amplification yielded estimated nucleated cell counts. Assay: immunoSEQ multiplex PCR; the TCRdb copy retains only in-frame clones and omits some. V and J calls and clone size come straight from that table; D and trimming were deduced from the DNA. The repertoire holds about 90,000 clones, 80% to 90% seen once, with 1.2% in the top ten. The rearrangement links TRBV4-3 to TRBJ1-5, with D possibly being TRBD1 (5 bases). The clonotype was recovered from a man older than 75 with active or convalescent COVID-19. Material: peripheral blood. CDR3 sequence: CASSQAGGSNQPQHF. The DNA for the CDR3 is TGCGCCAGCAGCCAAGCCGGGGGTAGCAATCAGCCCCAGCATTTT.